This T cell receptor (beta chain) stems from a study of shared clonotypes between healthy human individuals. The table lists this clone with a few counts. Profiled with immunoSEQ multiplex PCR; TCRdb holds only in-frame clones, not every one. The sample shows hundreds of thousands of clones, over 65% of them seen only once. The donors were adults (healthy and HIV-negative) with no recent acute infections or vaccinations. Germline CDR1 and CDR2: MNHNS and SASEGT. The CDR3 length is 15 residues. V lost 7 bases, J lost 0 bases, and 10 bases lay in between. The chain is built from TRBV6-1 and TRBJ2-6; tentative D call: TRBD1 (6 bases). This clonotype was obtained from a woman between 40 and 50 years old in good health. Some clones in this sample may be carry-over from other donors' samples. Input material: PBMCs. The CDR3 DNA is TGTGCCAGCAACTTACAGGGCTCTGGGGCCAACGTCCTGACTTTC. Amino acid sequence: CASNLQGSGANVLTF.